This record looks at one T cell receptor (beta chain) sequence and its context. The authors' processing: Estimates of nucleated cell counts were drawn from the amplification of reference gene primers. Generated by immunoSEQ multiplex PCR, the TCRdb table keeps only in-frame clones and is missing some. V and J calls and clone size are those listed in that table; D and trimming were worked out from the DNA. The data contain some 76,000 clones, about nine tenths of them seen just once; the ten biggest clones take up over 4%. These data come from a study of blood T cell repertoires in COVID-19. Across the study: Sources were T cells, B-cell-depleted T cells, or PBMCs; the material itself was cDNA or gDNA.

Germline V CDR1 and CDR2: LNHDA, SQIVND (reference sequence). The CDR3 is 14 amino acids. J lost 8 bases, V lost 3 bases, and 3 bases had no gene match. Source material: peripheral blood. The chain joins TRBV19 to TRBJ1-6, with 8 positions matching TRBD1. The sequence was collected from a woman between 18 and 29 years old with acute or convalescent COVID-19. The CDR3 DNA is TGTGCCAGTAGTATCGTGGACAGGGATTCACCCCTCCACTTT. Protein: CASSIVDRDSPLHF.